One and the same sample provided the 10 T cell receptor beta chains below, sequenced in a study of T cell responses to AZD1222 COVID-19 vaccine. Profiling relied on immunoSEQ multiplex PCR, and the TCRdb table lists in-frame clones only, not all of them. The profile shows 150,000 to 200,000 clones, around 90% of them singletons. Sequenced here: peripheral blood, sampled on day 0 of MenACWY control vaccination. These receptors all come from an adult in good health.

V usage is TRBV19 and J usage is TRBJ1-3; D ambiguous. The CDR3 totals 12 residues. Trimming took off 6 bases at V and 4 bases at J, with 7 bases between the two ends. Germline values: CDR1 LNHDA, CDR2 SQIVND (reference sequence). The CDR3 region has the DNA TGTGCCAGTAGCAGGACGGGAAACACCATATATTTT. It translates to CASSRTGNTIYF.

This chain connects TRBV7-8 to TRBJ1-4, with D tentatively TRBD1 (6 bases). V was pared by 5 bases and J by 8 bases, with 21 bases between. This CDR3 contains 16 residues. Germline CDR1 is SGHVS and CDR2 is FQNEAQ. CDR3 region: CASSETRTASGEKLFF. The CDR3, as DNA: TGTGCCAGCAGCGAAACGCGGACAGCCTCGGGGGAAAAACTGTTTTTT.

DNA for the CDR3: TGCGCCAGCAGTGCCCCGGGGGGGGCGGGTCAGCCCCAGCATTTT. It encodes CASSAPGGAGQPQHF. V is TRBV10-1 and J is TRBJ1-5, with D perhaps matching TRBD1 (6 bases). Germline CDR1 reads WNHNN; CDR2 reads SYGVQD (reference sequence). Deletions cut 4 bases from V and 6 bases from J, with 16 bases between. CDR3 length: 15 amino acids.

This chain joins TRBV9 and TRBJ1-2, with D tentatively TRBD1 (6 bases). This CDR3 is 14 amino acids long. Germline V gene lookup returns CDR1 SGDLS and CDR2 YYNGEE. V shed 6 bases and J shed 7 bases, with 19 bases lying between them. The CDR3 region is CASTPRVGASGYTF. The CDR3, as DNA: TGTGCCAGCACCCCCAGGGTGGGGGCGTCTGGCTACACCTTC.

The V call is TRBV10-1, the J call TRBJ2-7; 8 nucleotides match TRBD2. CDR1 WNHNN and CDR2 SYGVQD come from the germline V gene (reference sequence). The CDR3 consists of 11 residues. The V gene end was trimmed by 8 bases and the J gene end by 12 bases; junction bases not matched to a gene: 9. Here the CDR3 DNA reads TGCGCCAGCCCAGCCGGGAGGGCCCCGTACTTC. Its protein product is CASPAGRAPYF.

CDR3 coding DNA: TGTGCCAGTACGAGTAGCGCGGCGCAGTATTTT. Translated, it gives CASTSSAAQYF. This sequence joins TRBV19 and TRBJ2-3, with D perhaps TRBD2 (5 bases). This CDR3 is 11 amino acids long. Trimming stripped 7 bases from V and 10 bases from J, with 12 bases between. Germline CDR1 reads LNHDA; CDR2 reads SQIVND (reference sequence).

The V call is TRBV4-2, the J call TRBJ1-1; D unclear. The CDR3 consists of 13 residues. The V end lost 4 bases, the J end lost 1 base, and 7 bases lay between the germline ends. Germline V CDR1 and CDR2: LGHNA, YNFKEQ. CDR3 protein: CASSLAGNTEAFF. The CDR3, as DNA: TGTGCCAGCAGCCTCGCCGGGAACACTGAAGCTTTCTTT.

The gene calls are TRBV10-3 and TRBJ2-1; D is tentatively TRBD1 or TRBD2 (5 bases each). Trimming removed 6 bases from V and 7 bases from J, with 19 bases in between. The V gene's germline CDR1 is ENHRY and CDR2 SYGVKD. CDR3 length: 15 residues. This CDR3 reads CAISQASGGVNEQFF. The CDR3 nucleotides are TGTGCCATCAGCCAAGCCTCTGGGGGAGTTAATGAGCAGTTCTTC.

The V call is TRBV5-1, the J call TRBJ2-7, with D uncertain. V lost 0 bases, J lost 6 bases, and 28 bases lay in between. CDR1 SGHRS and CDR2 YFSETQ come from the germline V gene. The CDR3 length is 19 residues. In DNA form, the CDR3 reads TGCGCCAGCAGCTTGGTAGGCCTAAATCCGGGCATCCGAAGCTCCGAGCAGTACTTC. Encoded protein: CASSLVGLNPGIRSSEQYF. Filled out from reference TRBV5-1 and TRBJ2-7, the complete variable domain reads KAGVTQTPRYLIKTRGQQVTLSCSPISGHRSVSWYQQTPGQGLQFLFEYFSETQRNKGNFPGRFSGRQFSNSRSEMNVSTLELGDSALYLCASSLVGLNPGIRSSEQYFGPGTRLTVT.

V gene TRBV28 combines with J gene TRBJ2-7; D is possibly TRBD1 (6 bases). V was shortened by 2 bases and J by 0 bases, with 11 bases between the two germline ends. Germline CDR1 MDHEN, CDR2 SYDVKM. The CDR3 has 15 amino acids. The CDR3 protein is CASSLTGQGSYEQYF. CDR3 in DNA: TGTGCCAGCAGTTTAACGGGACAAGGCTCCTACGAGCAGTACTTC.